These 5 T cell receptor beta chains were sequenced from one sample in a study of T cell responses to AZD1222 COVID-19 vaccine. Using immunoSEQ multiplex PCR, the repertoire was profiled, and TCRdb retains in-frame clones only, with some absent. The sample yields some 120,000 clones, about 85% seen once. The sample was peripheral blood, taken on day 0 of AZD1222 vaccination. The receptors here all came from an adult in good health.

There are a few counts of this clone. The chain links TRBV11-3 to TRBJ2-7; 11 bases map to TRBD2. Germline-derived CDR1 and CDR2 are SGHNT and YENEEA. The J segment lost 4 bases and the V segment lost 0 bases, leaving 14 bases of the junction unmatched. CDR3 length: 19 residues. The chain's CDR3 is CASSLDRAGATSGIYEQYF. In DNA, the CDR3 is TGTGCCAGCAGCTTAGACCGTGCAGGCGCGACTAGCGGGATTTACGAGCAGTACTTC.

CDR3 nucleotide sequence: TGCAGTGCTAGTATGGGACAGGACAATCAGCCCCAGCATTTT. It codes for CSASMGQDNQPQHF. The gene calls are TRBV20-1 and TRBJ1-5, with 8 bases aligning to TRBD1. The CDR3 sequence is 14 residues long. CDR1 and CDR2 from the germline V gene are DFQATT and SNEGSKA (reference sequence). J was trimmed by 3 bases and V by 3 bases; bases with no gene match: 4.

The V and J genes are TRBV14 and TRBJ2-4; either TRBD1 or TRBD2 may fit D (5 bases each). The germline V and J ends were trimmed by 1 base and 9 bases, with 13 bases remaining between them. Germline V gene sequence: CDR1 SGHDN, CDR2 FVKESK. CDR3 length: 14 amino acids. The CDR3 region has the DNA TGTGCCAGCAGCCAAGTGGCTAGAGGGACCATTCAGTACTTC. This encodes CASSQVARGTIQYF.

This sequence joins TRBV12-5 and TRBJ1-5, with TRBD1 matching 9 bases. The germline gives CDR1 LGHNT, CDR2 FRNRAP. This CDR3 is built from 15 residues. The V gene end was trimmed by 7 bases and the J gene end by 1 base; junction bases not matched to a gene: 5. CDR3 nucleotide sequence: TGTGCTAGTGCCTCCGGGACAGGGAGCAATCAGCCCCAGCATTTT. It yields the protein CASASGTGSNQPQHF.

This clone was detected only a few times. This chain joins TRBV7-8 and TRBJ2-7, with TRBD1 as a possible D gene (5 bases). The V end lost 0 bases, the J end lost 7 bases, and 10 bases lay between the germline ends. The germline V gene encodes CDR1 SGHVS and CDR2 FQNEAQ. The CDR3 loop spans 13 amino acids. In nucleotides, the CDR3 is TGTGCCAGCAGCTTAGCGTTAGGGGTTGAGCAGTACTTC. Residues: CASSLALGVEQYF.